This TCR beta chain was sequenced for a study of OX40 agonist ivuxolimab in advanced cancers. Study details: Two patients with cutaneous melanoma and one with hepatocellular carcinoma, three in total, showed partial responses. Study results and limitations: Within 6 weeks, CD4+ and CD8+ blood T cells expanded clonally at 0.1 to 3.0 mg/kg.

The method was immunoSEQ multiplex PCR; TCRdb's version includes in-frame clones alone and lacks a portion of them. The sample records 50,000 to 65,000 clones, 80% to 95% being singletons. At baseline, cycle 4 day 1, and cycle 7 day 1, blood was sampled. With respect to this clone: Its antigen is currently unknown.

The ends were cut back, 6 bases at V and 4 bases at J, with 8 bases in the middle. The CDR3 loop spans 11 amino acids. Germline V CDR1 and CDR2: SQVTM, ANQGSEA. The sequence came from an adult with an advanced solid tumor such as melanoma, head and neck, liver or kidney cancer. Sample: CD4+ or CD8+ T cells sorted from blood, taken in a trial of the OX40 agonist ivuxolimab. The rearrangement joins TRBV29-1 to TRBJ2-3; no definite D call. In nucleotides, the CDR3 is TGCAGCGTCCCCCTCCCAGATACGCAGTATTTT. As protein: CSVPLPDTQYF.